These 20 T cell receptor beta chains originate from one sample sequenced in a study of beta chain features in type 1 diabetes. Of the isolated RNA, all was reverse transcribed, and so the sequenced material was expressed TCRB transcripts. Only in-frame clones appear in the TCRdb table, and some are missing; sequencing was by immunoSEQ multiplex PCR. The sample lists about 160,000 clones, roughly 60% occurring once. Points from the study as a whole: Among patients with Type 1 diabetes, TCRB CDR3s were moderately but significantly shorter in every one of the four CD4+ subsets.

These receptors lack a known antigen. The sample was naive CD4+ T cells from blood. All receptors derive from a young man with type 1 diabetes.

This clone was counted a few times. The rearrangement uses TRBV30 and TRBJ2-3; D uncertain. V lost 0 bases and J lost 3, with 7 bases in between. This CDR3 has 13 amino acids. CDR1 and CDR2 (germline): GTSNPN, SVGIG (reference sequence). Written as DNA, the CDR3 is TGTGCCTGGAGTGTCGGCTTAACAGATACGCAGTATTTT. Translated: CAWSVGLTDTQYF. Filled out from reference TRBV30 and TRBJ2-3, the complete variable domain reads SQTIHQWPATLVQPVGSPLSLECTVEGTSNPNLYWYRQAAGRGLQLLFYSVGIGQISSEVPQNLSASRPQDRQFILSSKKLLLSDSGFYLCAWSVGLTDTQYFGPGTRLTVL.

This chain uses TRBV19 with TRBJ2-7; D call uncertain. Germline CDR1 LNHDA, CDR2 SQIVND (reference sequence). V was trimmed by 5 bases and J by 3 bases, leaving 8 bases between them. The CDR3 sequence is 12 residues long. The CDR3 loop reads CASSDGHYEQYF. The CDR3 region has the DNA TGTGCCAGTAGTGACGGGCACTACGAGCAGTACTTC.

The gene calls are TRBV7-9 and TRBJ1-3, with a possible D match to TRBD1 (5 bases). Germline assignment: CDR1 SEHNR and CDR2 FQNEAQ (reference sequence). The length of the CDR3 is 16 residues. Trimming shortened V by 5 bases and J by 2 bases, and 16 bases separated the two germline ends. The CDR3 region is CASSTDSGLAGNTIYF. CDR3 nucleotides: TGTGCCAGCAGCACCGACAGCGGGCTGGCTGGAAACACCATATATTTT.

This chain uses TRBV29-1 with TRBJ2-5, with a tentative D call TRBD2 (5 bases). V lost 4 bases and J 5 bases, leaving 11 bases between the germline ends. The CDR3 spans 12 residues. Looked up from germline, CDR1 is SQVTM and CDR2 is ANQGSEA. The CDR3 DNA follows: TGCAGCGTTGTCCGGGGATCGGAGACCCAGTACTTC. This gives the protein CSVVRGSETQYF.

V is TRBV10-3 and J is TRBJ2-7; D is perhaps TRBD1 (6 bases). Trimming stripped 2 bases from V and 4 bases from J, with 9 bases between. The germline CDR1 and CDR2 sequences are ENHRY and SYGVKD. CDR3 length: 13 residues. For the CDR3, the DNA is TGTGCCATCAGTGAGGCAGGGGAGTACGAGCAGTACTTC. This encodes CAISEAGEYEQYF.

This clone has just a few counts. The sample holds other DNA sequences that translate to the same CDR3. The genes are TRBV7-2 and TRBJ2-5, with TRBD2 matching 13 bases. Trimming cost V 3 bases and J 4 bases; bases outside gene matches: 2. This CDR3 has 15 amino acids. Germline loops: CDR1 SGHTA, CDR2 FQGNSA. Written as DNA, the CDR3 is TGTGCCAGCAGCTTCCGACTAGCGGGGGGAGAGACCCAGTACTTC. Translation: CASSFRLAGGETQYF.

This clone was seen more than once but under ten times. The chain recombines TRBV30 with TRBJ2-2; D is tentatively TRBD1 or TRBD2 (5 bases each). This CDR3 spans 15 amino acids. V lost 4 bases and J lost 3, with 15 bases in between. Germline V gene sequence: CDR1 GTSNPN, CDR2 SVGIG (reference sequence). The DNA for the CDR3 is TGTGCCTGGACCACGGGGCCGGCCGACACCGGGGAGCTGTTTTTT. Translated, it gives CAWTTGPADTGELFF. The full variable domain, rest sourced from reference TRBV30 and TRBJ2-2, is SQTIHQWPATLVQPVGSPLSLECTVEGTSNPNLYWYRQAAGRGLQLLFYSVGIGQISSEVPQNLSASRPQDRQFILSSKKLLLSDSGFYLCAWTTGPADTGELFFGEGSRLTVL.

The CDR3 protein is CASSLTGDTQYF. CDR3 nucleotides: TGTGCCAGCAGTCTGACAGGGGATACGCAGTATTTT. The chain combines TRBV27 with TRBJ2-3, with TRBD1 matching over 7 bases. The CDR3 is 12 amino acids. CDR1 MNHEY and CDR2 SMNVEV come from the germline V gene (reference sequence). The V gene end was trimmed by 5 bases and the J gene end by 6 bases; junction bases not matched to a gene: 2.

The CDR3 reads CASILRGSAEAFF. The CDR3 DNA follows: TGTGCCAGCATCTTGCGAGGGAGTGCTGAAGCTTTCTTT. The gene calls are TRBV27 and TRBJ1-1; D call uncertain. The germline V and J ends were trimmed by 7 bases and 6 bases, with 15 bases remaining between them. The CDR3 has 13 amino acids. Germline values: CDR1 MNHEY, CDR2 SMNVEV (reference sequence).

This clone was observed a handful of times. This chain uses TRBV29-1 with TRBJ2-1; the D gene is possibly TRBD1 (5 bases). The CDR3 extends over 12 amino acids. From germline, CDR1 is SQVTM and CDR2 ANQGSEA. The V and J ends lost 5 bases and 8 bases respectively, with 13 bases between them. CDR3 in DNA: TGCAGCGTTTCGCAGGGATGGGATGAGCAGTTCTTC. It translates to CSVSQGWDEQFF.

This clone was seen a single time. The chain joins TRBV29-1 to TRBJ1-4; 11 bases map to TRBD1. Trimming cost V 7 bases and J 7 bases; bases outside gene matches: 5. Germline assignment: CDR1 SQVTM and CDR2 ANQGSEA. The CDR3 covers 13 residues. The CDR3 DNA is TGCAGCGGCTCAGGGACAGGGGGTGAAAAACTGTTTTTT. Its protein is CSGSGTGGEKLFF.

V is TRBV28 and J is TRBJ2-3; 7 bases fit TRBD1. Germline values: CDR1 MDHEN, CDR2 SYDVKM. J was trimmed by 5 bases and V by 8 bases; bases with no gene match: 7. The CDR3 extends over 13 amino acids. Here the CDR3 DNA reads TGTGCCAGCCAAAACTACAGGGGAGATACGCAGTATTTT. It specifies CASQNYRGDTQYF.

The V and J genes are TRBV7-9 and TRBJ2-3, with D tentatively TRBD1 (6 bases). Germline lookup yields CDR1 SEHNR and CDR2 FQNEAQ (reference sequence). The CDR3 has 14 amino acids. V gave up 4 bases and J gave up 4 bases, with 12 bases separating them. CDR3 loop: CASSSRTGSDTQYF. The CDR3 nucleotides are TGTGCCAGCAGCTCGCGTACAGGGTCAGATACGCAGTATTTT.

The chain uses TRBV10-2 and TRBJ1-6, with 7 bases matching TRBD1. The CDR3 loop spans 15 amino acids. V shed 4 bases and J 8 bases; nucleotides not matched to a gene: 8. CDR1 and CDR2 (germline): WSHSY, SAAADI. The CDR3 loop is CASSASTGFDSPLHF. CDR3 DNA sequence: TGCGCCAGCAGTGCCTCGACAGGGTTTGATTCACCCCTCCACTTT.

This clone was detected a few times. The sample has other DNA sequences that encode this CDR3 too. V is TRBV5-4 and J is TRBJ1-6, with TRBD1 identical over 9 bases. The CDR3 loop spans 14 amino acids. V dropped 4 bases and J dropped 7; count of bases not matched to a gene: 3. CDR1 and CDR2 from the germline V gene are SGHNT and YYREEE (reference sequence). CDR3 sequence (DNA): TGTGCCAGCAGCGCGGACAGGGGCAATTCACCCCTCCACTTT. It specifies CASSADRGNSPLHF.

J is TRBJ2-3 and V is TRBV29-1; D gene unclear. This CDR3 contains 12 residues. CDR1 is SQVTM, CDR2 ANQGSEA, per germline. V lost 4 bases, J lost 0 bases, and 5 bases lay in between. The CDR3 DNA follows: TGCAGCGTTGGTTGGAGCACAGATACGCAGTATTTT. It encodes CSVGWSTDTQYF.

A few counts support this clone. This chain links TRBV4-3 with TRBJ2-3, with 7 bases matching TRBD2. CDR1 and CDR2 from the germline V gene are LGHNA and YSLEER. The CDR3 runs to 16 residues. The V segment lost 1 base and the J segment 4 bases; nucleotides outside the gene matches: 8. Here the CDR3 DNA reads TGCGCCAGCAGCCAAGGCTTGGTGACTAGCTCAGATACGCAGTATTTT. Protein sequence: CASSQGLVTSSDTQYF.

The rearrangement uses TRBV4-1 and TRBJ2-4, with 16 bases lining up with TRBD2. Unmatched junction bases numbered 9, after V lost 6 bases and J lost 1 base. This CDR3 spans 19 amino acids. The germline gives CDR1 MGHRA, CDR2 YSYEKL. CDR3: CASRDPGLAGGLAKNIQYF. The CDR3 DNA is TGCGCCAGCAGGGATCCGGGACTAGCGGGGGGGCTTGCCAAAAACATTCAGTACTTC.

V gene TRBV7-9 combines with J gene TRBJ1-6; no firm D call. Germline V CDR1 and CDR2: SEHNR, FQNEAQ (reference sequence). The CDR3 totals 17 residues. V lost 1 base, J lost 8 bases, and 18 bases lay in between. The CDR3 protein is CASSLGLLAGPHSPLHF. CDR3 nucleotide sequence: TGTGCCAGCAGCTTAGGCCTCCTGGCGGGTCCTCATTCACCCCTCCACTTT.

J is TRBJ2-7 and V is TRBV7-9; 7 bases are shared with TRBD1. CDR3 length: 16 residues. Germline CDR1 reads SEHNR; CDR2 reads FQNEAQ (reference sequence). Trimming at V came to 5 bases and at J to 2 bases, leaving 12 bases not matched to a gene. For the CDR3, the DNA is TGTGCCAGCAGCGTCGCCGGGACAGTCAAAACCTACGAGCAGTACTTC. Its protein product is CASSVAGTVKTYEQYF.